This T cell receptor beta chain stems from a study of blood T cell repertoires in COVID-19. Germline V gene lookup returns CDR1 ENHRY and CDR2 SYGVKD. V was shortened by 3 bases and J by 13 bases, with 18 bases between the two germline ends. CDR3 length: 13 residues. Profiling relied on immunoSEQ multiplex PCR, and the TCRdb table lists in-frame clones only, not all of them. The sample has a few hundred thousand clones, roughly 90% seen once; the top ten hold 11%. Sequenced material: peripheral blood. The clonotype was recovered from a woman in her thirties with COVID-19, enrolled during active disease. J is TRBJ1-2 and V is TRBV10-3; no reliable D call. The CDR3 DNA sequence: TGTGCCATCAGTGAAGGAGGCCACATTCTAAGCACCTTC. Its protein is CAISEGGHILSTF.